Listed here is a single T cell receptor beta chain. The authors ran the assay at deep level. Libraries were prepared by immunoSEQ multiplex PCR; TCRdb keeps only in-frame clonotypes and omits some of them. The sample includes about 490,000 clones, 79% of them seen just once. This sample stems from a study of shared clonotypes between healthy human individuals. The study used 98 million or so PBMCs per unsorted sample for genomic DNA. V lost 1 base and J lost 5, with 21 bases in between. CDR1 is SGHNT, CDR2 YENEEA, per germline. The CDR3 spans 18 residues. The sample taken for sequencing was PBMCs. This TCR derives from a woman in her thirties or forties in good health. Some clones in this sample may be carry-over from other donors' samples. The chain recombines TRBV11-3 with TRBJ2-4; possible D gene TRBD1, 6 bases. This chain's CDR3 is CASSLALDRRPSQNIQYF. The CDR3 DNA sequence: TGTGCCAGCAGCTTAGCCCTAGACAGGAGACCTTCCCAAAACATTCAGTACTTC.